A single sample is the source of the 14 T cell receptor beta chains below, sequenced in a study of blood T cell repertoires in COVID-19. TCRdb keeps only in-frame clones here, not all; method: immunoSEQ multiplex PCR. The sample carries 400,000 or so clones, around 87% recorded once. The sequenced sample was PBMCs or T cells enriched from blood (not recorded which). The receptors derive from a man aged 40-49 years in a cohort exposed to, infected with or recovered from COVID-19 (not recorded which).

This chain's CDR3 is CASSLDPSYEQYF. CDR3 coding DNA: TGTGCCAGCAGCTTGGATCCCAGCTACGAGCAGTACTTC. V gene TRBV5-4 combines with J gene TRBJ2-7; D is unresolved. Germline V gene lookup returns CDR1 SGHNT and CDR2 YYREEE (reference sequence). Trimming pared 0 bases from V and 3 bases from J, leaving 7 bases between. This CDR3 comprises 13 residues.

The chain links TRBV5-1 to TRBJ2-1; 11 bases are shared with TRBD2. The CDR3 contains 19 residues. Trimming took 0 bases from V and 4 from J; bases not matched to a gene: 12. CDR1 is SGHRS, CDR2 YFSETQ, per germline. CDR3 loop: CASSLAGGSGRARYNEQFF. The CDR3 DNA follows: TGCGCCAGCAGCTTGGCCGGAGGTAGCGGGAGGGCCCGTTACAATGAGCAGTTCTTC.

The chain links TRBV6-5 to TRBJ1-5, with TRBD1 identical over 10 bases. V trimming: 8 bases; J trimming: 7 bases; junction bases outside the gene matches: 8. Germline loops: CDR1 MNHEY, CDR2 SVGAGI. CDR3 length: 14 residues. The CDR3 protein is CASGSTGGGQPQHF. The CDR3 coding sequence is TGTGCCAGCGGATCGACAGGGGGCGGACAGCCCCAGCATTTT.

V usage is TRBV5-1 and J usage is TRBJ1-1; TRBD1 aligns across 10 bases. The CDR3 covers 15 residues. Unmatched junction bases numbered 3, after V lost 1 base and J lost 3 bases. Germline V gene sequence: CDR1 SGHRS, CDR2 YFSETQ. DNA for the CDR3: TGCGCCAGCAGCTTGAGGACAGGGGGGGACACTGAAGCTTTCTTT. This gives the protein CASSLRTGGDTEAFF. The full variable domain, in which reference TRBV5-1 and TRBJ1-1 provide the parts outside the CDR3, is KAGVTQTPRYLIKTRGQQVTLSCSPISGHRSVSWYQQTPGQGLQFLFEYFSETQRNKGNFPGRFSGRQFSNSRSEMNVSTLELGDSALYLCASSLRTGGDTEAFFGQGTRLTVV.

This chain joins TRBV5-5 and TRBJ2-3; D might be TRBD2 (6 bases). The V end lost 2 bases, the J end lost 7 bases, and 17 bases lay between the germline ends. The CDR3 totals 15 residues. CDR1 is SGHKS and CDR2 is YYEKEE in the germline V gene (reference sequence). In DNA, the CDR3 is TGTGCCAGCAGCTTTAGTCTAGCGAGGACCCATACGCAGTATTTT. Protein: CASSFSLARTHTQYF.

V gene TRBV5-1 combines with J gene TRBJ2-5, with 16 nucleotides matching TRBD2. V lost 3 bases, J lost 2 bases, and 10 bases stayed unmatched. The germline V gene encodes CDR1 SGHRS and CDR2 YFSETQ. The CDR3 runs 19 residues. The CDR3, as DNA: TGCGCCAGCAGCTCGGGACTAGCGGGAGGGCCGCGGAGGCAAGAGACCCAGTACTTC. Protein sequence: CASSSGLAGGPRRQETQYF.

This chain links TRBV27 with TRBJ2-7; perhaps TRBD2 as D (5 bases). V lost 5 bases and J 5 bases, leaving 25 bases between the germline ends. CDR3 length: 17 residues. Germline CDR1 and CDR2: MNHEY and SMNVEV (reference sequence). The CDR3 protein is CASSPPAGVRTPHEQYF. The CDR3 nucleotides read TGTGCCAGCAGTCCCCCCGCGGGCGTTCGAACCCCCCACGAGCAGTACTTC.

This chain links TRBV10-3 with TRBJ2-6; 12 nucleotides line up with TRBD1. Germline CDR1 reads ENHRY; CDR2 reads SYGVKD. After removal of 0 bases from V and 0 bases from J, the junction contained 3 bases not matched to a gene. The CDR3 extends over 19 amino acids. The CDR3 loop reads CAISESLGQGASGANVLTF. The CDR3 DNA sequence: TGTGCCATCAGTGAGTCCCTGGGACAGGGGGCCTCTGGGGCCAACGTCCTGACTTTC.

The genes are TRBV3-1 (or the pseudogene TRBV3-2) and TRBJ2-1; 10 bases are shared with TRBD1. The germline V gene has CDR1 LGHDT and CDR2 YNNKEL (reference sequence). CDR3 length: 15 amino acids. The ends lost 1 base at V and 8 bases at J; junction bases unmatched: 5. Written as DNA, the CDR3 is TGTGCCAGCAGCCAAGCGGGACAGGGGCGCTATGAGCAGTTCTTC. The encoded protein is CASSQAGQGRYEQFF.

CDR3 region: CASSLVSNNEQFF. The CDR3 region has the DNA TGTGCCAGCAGCTTAGTGAGTAACAATGAGCAGTTCTTC. V is TRBV7-2 and J is TRBJ2-1; D uncertain. The germline gives CDR1 SGHTA, CDR2 FQGNSA. V gave up 1 base and J gave up 5 bases, with 6 bases separating them. The CDR3 consists of 13 residues. The full variable domain, rest sourced from reference TRBV7-2 and TRBJ2-1, is GAGVSQSPSNKVTEKGKDVELRCDPISGHTALYWYRQSLGQGLEFLIYFQGNSAPDKSGLPSDRFSAERTGGSVSTLTIQRTQQEDSAVYLCASSLVSNNEQFFGPGTRLTVL.

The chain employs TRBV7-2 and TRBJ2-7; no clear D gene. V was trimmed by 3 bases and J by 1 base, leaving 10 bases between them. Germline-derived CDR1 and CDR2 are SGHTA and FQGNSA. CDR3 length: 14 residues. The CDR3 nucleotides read TGTGCCAGCAGCTTGACACCGAGTTCCTACGAGCAGTACTTC. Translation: CASSLTPSSYEQYF.

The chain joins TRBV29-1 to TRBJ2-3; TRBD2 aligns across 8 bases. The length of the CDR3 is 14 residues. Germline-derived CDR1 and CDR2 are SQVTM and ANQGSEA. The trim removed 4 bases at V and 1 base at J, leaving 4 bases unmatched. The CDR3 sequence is CSVVSSGGTDTQYF. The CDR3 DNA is TGCAGCGTTGTAAGTAGCGGGGGCACAGATACGCAGTATTTT.

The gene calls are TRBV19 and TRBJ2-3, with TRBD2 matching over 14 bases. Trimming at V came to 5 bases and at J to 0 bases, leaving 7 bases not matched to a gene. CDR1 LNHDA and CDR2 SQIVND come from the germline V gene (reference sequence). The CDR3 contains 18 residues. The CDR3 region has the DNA TGTGCCAGTAGTTCGCCCGGGACTAGCGGGAGAAGCACAGATACGCAGTATTTT. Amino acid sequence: CASSSPGTSGRSTDTQYF.

CDR3 amino acids: CASSQPPGQSSGANVLTF. The CDR3 DNA reads TGCGCCAGCAGTCAACCCCCGGGACAAAGCTCTGGGGCCAACGTCCTGACTTTC. The chain has TRBV23-1 and TRBJ2-6; D might be TRBD1 (6 bases). TRBV23-1 is marked as an open reading frame, function uncertain. The CDR3 extends over 18 amino acids. V gave up 2 bases and J gave up 0 bases, with 14 bases separating them.